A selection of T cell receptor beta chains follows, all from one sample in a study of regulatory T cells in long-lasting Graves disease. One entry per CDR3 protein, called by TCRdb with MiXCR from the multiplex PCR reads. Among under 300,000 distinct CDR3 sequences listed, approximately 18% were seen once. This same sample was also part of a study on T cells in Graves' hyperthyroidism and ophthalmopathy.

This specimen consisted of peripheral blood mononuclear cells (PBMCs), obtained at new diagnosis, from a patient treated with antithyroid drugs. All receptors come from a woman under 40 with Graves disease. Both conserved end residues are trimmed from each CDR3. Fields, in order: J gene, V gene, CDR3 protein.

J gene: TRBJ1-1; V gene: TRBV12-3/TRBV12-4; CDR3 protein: ASSPDRGGVTEAF
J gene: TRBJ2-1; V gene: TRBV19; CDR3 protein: ASRKTGGAARNEQF
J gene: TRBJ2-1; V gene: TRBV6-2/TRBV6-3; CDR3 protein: ASRLLTLNEQF
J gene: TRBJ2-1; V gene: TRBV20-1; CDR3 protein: SARSGGAVDEQF
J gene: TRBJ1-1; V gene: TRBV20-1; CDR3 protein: SASTGTEAF
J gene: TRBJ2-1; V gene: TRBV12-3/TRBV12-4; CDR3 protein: ASSPGLAGDPYNEQF
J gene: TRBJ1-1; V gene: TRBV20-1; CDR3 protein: RPPPGQINTEAF
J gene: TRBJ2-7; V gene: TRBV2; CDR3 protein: ASRSPGQGPEQY
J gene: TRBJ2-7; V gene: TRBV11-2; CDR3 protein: ASSLPQGPYEQY
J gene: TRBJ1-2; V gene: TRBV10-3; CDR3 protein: AISESDGHYGYT
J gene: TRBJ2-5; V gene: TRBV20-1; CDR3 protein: SARGGQGKETQY
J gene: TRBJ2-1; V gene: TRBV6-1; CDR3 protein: ASSGGADNEQF
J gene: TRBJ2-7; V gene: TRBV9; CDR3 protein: ASNEEGQAGYEQY
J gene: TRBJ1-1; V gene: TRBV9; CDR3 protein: ASTKGDMNTEAF
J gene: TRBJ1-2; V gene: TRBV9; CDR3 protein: ASSVGQGDYGYT
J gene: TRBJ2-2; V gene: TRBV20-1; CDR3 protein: SASPMGSGSGTGELF
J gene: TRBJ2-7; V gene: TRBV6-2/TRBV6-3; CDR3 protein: ASSPRGEGGVRNEQY
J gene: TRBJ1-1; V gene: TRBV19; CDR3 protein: ASSPQGVSTEAF
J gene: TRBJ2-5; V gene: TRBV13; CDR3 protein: ASSDRGGLEETQY
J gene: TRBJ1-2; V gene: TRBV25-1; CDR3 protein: ASSAGAMSSGYT
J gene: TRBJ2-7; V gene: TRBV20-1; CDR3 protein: SANLGGESKTYEQY
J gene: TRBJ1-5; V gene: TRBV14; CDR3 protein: ASSLSGTRAQH
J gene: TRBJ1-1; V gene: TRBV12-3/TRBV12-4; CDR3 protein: ASSWEGAFTEAF
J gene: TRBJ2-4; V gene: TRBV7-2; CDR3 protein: ASSQGQGNIQY
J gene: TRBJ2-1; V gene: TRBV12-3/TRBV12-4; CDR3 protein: ASIQGFYNEQF
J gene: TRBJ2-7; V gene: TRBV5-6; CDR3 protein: ASSLAGSLYYEQY
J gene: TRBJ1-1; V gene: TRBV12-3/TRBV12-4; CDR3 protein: ASRSLAGNTEAF
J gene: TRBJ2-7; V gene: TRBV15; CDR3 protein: ATSRAGRDYEQY
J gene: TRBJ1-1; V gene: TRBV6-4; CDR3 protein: ASRLKTGDGGTEAF
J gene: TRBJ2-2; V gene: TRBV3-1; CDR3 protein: ASSQQDLTGELF
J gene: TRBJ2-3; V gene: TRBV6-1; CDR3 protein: ASGPRGGTDTQY
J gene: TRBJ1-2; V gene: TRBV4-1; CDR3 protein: ASSHGTGTFLRGGYT
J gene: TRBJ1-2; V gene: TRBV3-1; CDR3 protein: ASSQGADYGYT
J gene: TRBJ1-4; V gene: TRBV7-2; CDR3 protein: ASSPGPTALKKLF
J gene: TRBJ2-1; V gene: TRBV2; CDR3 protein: ASSETAGRRGEQF
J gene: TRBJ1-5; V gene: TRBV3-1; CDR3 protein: ASSVTQGSGPQH
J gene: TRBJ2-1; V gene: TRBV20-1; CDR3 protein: SAEKVTYNEQF
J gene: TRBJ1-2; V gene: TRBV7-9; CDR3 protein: ASSLQQRRYGYT
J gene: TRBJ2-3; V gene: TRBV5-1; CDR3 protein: ASSFGGLDFSYEQH
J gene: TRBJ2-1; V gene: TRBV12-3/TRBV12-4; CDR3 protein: ASSSGTYSYNEQF
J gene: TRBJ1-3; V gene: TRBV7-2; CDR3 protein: ASSFTGTGARSGNTIY
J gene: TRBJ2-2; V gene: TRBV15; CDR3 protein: ATSSTGTVNTGELF
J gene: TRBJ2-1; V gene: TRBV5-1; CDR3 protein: ASSPDMSGVPGNEQF
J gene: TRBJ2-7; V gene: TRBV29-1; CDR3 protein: SVEFPGGRPYEQY
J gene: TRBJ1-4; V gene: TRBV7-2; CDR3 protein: ASSFTGSATNEKLF
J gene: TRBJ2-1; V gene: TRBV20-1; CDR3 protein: SARAILAGGPNEQF